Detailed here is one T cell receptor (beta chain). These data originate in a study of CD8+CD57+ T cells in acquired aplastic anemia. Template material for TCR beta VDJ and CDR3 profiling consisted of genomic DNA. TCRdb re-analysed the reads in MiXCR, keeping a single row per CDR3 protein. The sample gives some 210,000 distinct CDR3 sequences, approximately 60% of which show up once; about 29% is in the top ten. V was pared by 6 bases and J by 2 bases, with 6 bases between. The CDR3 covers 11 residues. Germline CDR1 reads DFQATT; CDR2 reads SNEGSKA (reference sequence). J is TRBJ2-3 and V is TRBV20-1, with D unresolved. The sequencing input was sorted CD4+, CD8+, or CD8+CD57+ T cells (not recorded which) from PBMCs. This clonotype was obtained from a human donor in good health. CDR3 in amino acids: CSAAFTDTQYF. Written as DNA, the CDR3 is TGCAGTGCCGCCTTCACAGATACGCAGTATTTT.